The 9 T cell receptor beta chains below all came from one sample that was sequenced in a study of T cells in Graves' hyperthyroidism and ophthalmopathy. Amplification targeted TCR beta CDR3 regions from RNA transcripts. Carried out on the TCR CDR3, a first-round RT-PCR used the HTBI primer set. TCRdb fed the multiplex PCR reads into MiXCR, producing one record per CDR3 protein. The repertoire holds some 580,000 distinct CDR3 sequences, about 16% seen once, with roughly 3.3% in the top ten. The material sequenced was blood. The receptors derive from a woman aged 40 to 55 with Graves' ophthalmopathy.

This clonotype has a single count. This may stem from a read error, because a much larger clone lies one nucleotide away. V and J are TRBV20-1 and TRBJ2-1; D is possibly TRBD2 (6 bases). CDR3 length: 16 amino acids. Germline lookup yields CDR1 DFQATT and CDR2 SNEGSKA (reference sequence). V lost 3 bases to trimming and J lost 8 bases, with 23 bases between them. The DNA for the CDR3 is TGCAGTGCTAGGCGACCAGCGGGCCTTGACCCGGATGAGCAGTTCTTC. Protein product: CSARRPAGLDPDEQFF.

This clonotype was seen a few times. The rearrangement uses TRBV30 and TRBJ2-3; no clear D. Germline V gives CDR1 GTSNPN, CDR2 SVGIG (reference sequence). Trimming took off 0 bases at V and 3 bases at J, with 16 bases between the two ends. The CDR3 runs to 16 residues. Here the CDR3 DNA reads TGTGCCTGGAGTGTCGGTACCCCTATAAATACAGATACGCAGTATTTT. Encoded protein: CAWSVGTPINTDTQYF. Variable domain in full (rest from reference TRBV30 and TRBJ2-3): SQTIHQWPATLVQPVGSPLSLECTVEGTSNPNLYWYRQAAGRGLQLLFYSVGIGQISSEVPQNLSASRPQDRQFILSSKKLLLSDSGFYLCAWSVGTPINTDTQYFGPGTRLTVL.

As regards this clonotype: At one of its ends the junction is not consistent with the germline gene, which may arise from a read error. The V gene is TRBV7-9, the J gene TRBJ2-5; D assignment may be TRBD1 or TRBD2 (6 bases each). This CDR3 is 15 amino acids long. The germline CDR1 and CDR2 sequences are SEHNR and FQNEAQ (reference sequence). CDR3 DNA: TGTGCCAGCAGCTTCGGGGGCCAGTACCAAGAGACCCGGTACTTC. Protein: CASSFGGQYQETRYF.

CDR3 nucleotide sequence: TGTGCCTGGAGCCGGGAGAGGGTGGGGAACACTGAAGCTTTCTTT. This encodes CAWSRERVGNTEAFF. The genes are TRBV30 and TRBJ1-1; D is undetermined. Germline V gives CDR1 GTSNPN, CDR2 SVGIG (reference sequence). This CDR3 spans 15 amino acids. The V and J ends lost 3 bases and 1 base respectively, with 15 bases between them.

A few counts support this clonotype. The rearrangement uses TRBV29-1 and TRBJ2-7; 7 bases align to TRBD2. The germline gives CDR1 SQVTM, CDR2 ANQGSEA. The junction had 4 bases not matched to a gene; V was cut back by 5 bases and J by 0 bases. This CDR3 region has 13 residues. This chain's CDR3 is CSVLRGDSYEQYF. The CDR3 region has the DNA TGCAGCGTTCTTCGGGGGGACTCCTACGAGCAGTACTTC.

This clonotype was detected a few times. The germline gene is not matched at one end of the junction; a read error may be the cause. CDR3 sequence reads: CASSTQGTGANVPTF. CDR3 DNA sequence: TGTGCCAGCAGTACCCAGGGTACCGGGGCCAACGTCCCGACTTTC. The V and J genes are TRBV28 and TRBJ2-6, with D perhaps assigned TRBD1 or TRBD2 (5 bases each). This CDR3 is 15 amino acids long. The germline CDR1 and CDR2 sequences are MDHEN and SYDVKM.

This clonotype was detected ten times or more. The rearrangement uses TRBV11-2 and TRBJ2-1; 11 bases line up with TRBD2. The CDR3 totals 15 residues. The germline V gene encodes CDR1 SGHAT and CDR2 FQNNGV. V dropped 1 base and J dropped 7; count of bases not matched to a gene: 3. The CDR3 loop is CASSLVAGGRNEQFF. The CDR3 DNA reads as TGTGCCAGCAGCTTAGTAGCGGGGGGGCGAAATGAGCAGTTCTTC.

This clonotype has ten or more counts. V and J are TRBV24-1 and TRBJ2-5; D possibly corresponds to TRBD1 (5 bases). Deletions cut 3 bases from V and 6 bases from J, with 19 bases between. The CDR3 runs to 16 residues. The germline CDR1 and CDR2 sequences are KGHDR and SFDVKD. CDR3 loop: CATSDEARQGVKTQYF. CDR3 nucleotides: TGTGCCACCAGTGATGAAGCCCGCCAGGGTGTAAAGACCCAGTACTTC.

The rearrangement joins TRBV2 to TRBJ1-6; the match to TRBD1 covers 10 bases. With 10 bases clipped from V and 9 bases from J, the junction kept 6 bases outside the gene matches. Germline V gene sequence: CDR1 SNHLY, CDR2 FYNNEI. This CDR3 comprises 13 residues. CDR3 loop: CATRDRGTSPLHF. The CDR3 DNA reads as TGTGCCACCCGGGACAGGGGTACTTCACCCCTCCACTTT.